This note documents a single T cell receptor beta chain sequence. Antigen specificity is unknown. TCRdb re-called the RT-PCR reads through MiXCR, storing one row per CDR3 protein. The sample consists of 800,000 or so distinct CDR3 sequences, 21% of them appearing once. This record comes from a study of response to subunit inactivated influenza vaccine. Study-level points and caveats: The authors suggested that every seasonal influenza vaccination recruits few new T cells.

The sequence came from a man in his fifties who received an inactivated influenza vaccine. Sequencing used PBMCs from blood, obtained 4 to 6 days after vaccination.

The CDR3 here is CASSLDRGRVTDTQYF. DNA for the CDR3: TGTGCCAGCAGCTTAGATCGCGGCAGGGTCACAGATACGCAGTATTTT. The chain joins TRBV11-2 to TRBJ2-3; D might be TRBD1 (5 bases). This CDR3 spans 16 amino acids. The V gene lost 0 bases and the J gene lost 2 bases, with 12 bases spanning the gap. Germline CDR1 reads SGHAT; CDR2 reads FQNNGV.